Relative to its sample, the clone carrying this TCR beta chain is medium-sized. The sample comes from a study of immune heterogeneity within non-small cell lung tumors. Amplification of the TCR beta CDR3 was achieved through multiplex PCR with 32 V and 13 J primers. TCRdb re-called the multiplex PCR reads through MiXCR, storing one row per CDR3 protein. The sample records about 11,000 distinct CDR3 sequences, under 25% being singletons. Template came from bulk tumor genomic DNA, at roughly 600 ng per sample. Far-apart biopsies, several per primary tumor, were taken during surgery. It was patients with untreated, newly diagnosed non-small cell lung cancer who underwent curative surgery. The sequenced material came from lung tumor tissue. This TCR was recovered from a man aged 60 to 75 with non-small cell lung cancer.

The CDR3 bases are TGTGCCAGCAGTTACTCGACAAGGCGGGAGACGTACTTC. Translated, it gives CASSYSTRRETYF. This sequence joins TRBV6-5 and TRBJ2-7; 7 nucleotides agree with TRBD2. V dropped 0 bases and J dropped 12; count of bases not matched to a gene: 8. CDR1 MNHEY and CDR2 SVGAGI come from the germline V gene. This CDR3 is built from 13 residues.